This is a list of T cell receptor beta chains from one sample in a study of T cell responses to AZD1222 COVID-19 vaccine. Sequenced by immunoSEQ multiplex PCR; TCRdb stores in-frame clones only, minus some. The sample records 80,000 to 85,000 clones, approximately 89% being singletons. The sample here was peripheral blood, taken 28 days after the second AZD1222 dose. All receptors derive from an adult who received the AZD1222 COVID-19 vaccine. Both conserved end residues are part of each CDR3. The order of the fields is J gene, V gene, clone size, D gene, CDR3 protein, CDR3 DNA. D genes are given only for firm matches. Clone size is not always given. Where it is, it says once, few, many or a class for expanded clones.

j_gene: TRBJ1-2; v_gene: TRBV5-1; abundance: once; d_gene: TRBD1; CDR3aa: CASSYGQATTYGYTF; CDR3nt: TGCGCCAGCAGCTACGGACAGGCGACCACATATGGCTACACCTTC
j_gene: TRBJ2-3; v_gene: TRBV3-1/TRBV3-2; abundance: NA; d_gene: NA; CDR3aa: CASSRVGTDTQYF; CDR3nt: TGTGCCAGCAGCCGCGTCGGCACAGATACGCAGTATTTT
j_gene: TRBJ2-2; v_gene: TRBV30; abundance: few; d_gene: NA; CDR3aa: CAWTGTVNTGELFF; CDR3nt: TGTGCCTGGACCGGGACGGTGAACACCGGGGAGCTGTTTTTT
j_gene: TRBJ1-1; v_gene: TRBV19; abundance: NA; d_gene: NA; CDR3aa: CASSIESPRAEAFF; CDR3nt: TGTGCCAGTAGTATAGAGTCCCCTCGGGCTGAAGCTTTCTTT
j_gene: TRBJ2-7; v_gene: TRBV11-2; abundance: NA; d_gene: NA; CDR3aa: CASSWTGTSTEQYF; CDR3nt: TGTGCCAGCAGCTGGACCGGGACTTCGACCGAGCAGTACTTC
j_gene: TRBJ1-2; v_gene: TRBV28; abundance: NA; d_gene: NA; CDR3aa: CASSLSLHGGGNYGYTF; CDR3nt: TGTGCCAGCAGTTTATCCCTCCACGGGGGCGGTAACTATGGCTACACCTTC
j_gene: TRBJ2-1; v_gene: TRBV10-3; abundance: once; d_gene: TRBD2; CDR3aa: CAISTGTSSNNEQFF; CDR3nt: TGTGCCATCAGTACCGGGACTAGCAGTAACAATGAGCAGTTCTTC
j_gene: TRBJ2-7; v_gene: TRBV4-2; abundance: NA; d_gene: TRBD2; CDR3aa: CASSQDLLAVSYEQYF; CDR3nt: TGTGCCAGCAGCCAAGATCTGCTAGCGGTTTCCTACGAGCAGTACTTC
j_gene: TRBJ2-6; v_gene: TRBV5-1; abundance: few; d_gene: TRBD1; CDR3aa: CASSGTGGSGANVLTF; CDR3nt: TGCGCCAGCTCCGGGACAGGGGGCTCTGGGGCCAACGTCCTGACTTTC
j_gene: TRBJ2-3; v_gene: TRBV5-1; abundance: NA; d_gene: TRBD1; CDR3aa: CATARTGVADTQYF; CDR3nt: TGCGCCACCGCCAGGACAGGGGTAGCAGATACGCAGTATTTT
j_gene: TRBJ2-7; v_gene: TRBV6-5; abundance: NA; d_gene: TRBD2; CDR3aa: CASSDSGGVSYEQYF; CDR3nt: TGTGCCAGCAGCGACAGCGGGGGGGTCTCCTACGAGCAGTACTTC
j_gene: TRBJ2-7; v_gene: TRBV3-1/TRBV3-2; abundance: NA; d_gene: TRBD2; CDR3aa: CASSQGVAGAGTSYEQYF; CDR3nt: TGTGCCAGCAGCCAGGGAGTAGCGGGGGCCGGGACCTCCTACGAGCAGTACTTC
j_gene: TRBJ2-7; v_gene: TRBV27; abundance: NA; d_gene: NA; CDR3aa: CASSLDASPLYEQYF; CDR3nt: TGTGCCAGCAGTTTAGACGCCAGCCCCCTTTACGAGCAGTACTTC
j_gene: TRBJ1-6; v_gene: TRBV5-1; abundance: NA; d_gene: NA; CDR3aa: CASSPGGAYNSPLHF; CDR3nt: TGCGCCAGCAGCCCGGGGGGGGCCTATAATTCACCCCTCCACTTT
j_gene: TRBJ1-6; v_gene: TRBV30; abundance: NA; d_gene: TRBD1; CDR3aa: CAWISGTGTNSPLHF; CDR3nt: TGTGCCTGGATCTCCGGGACAGGGACTAATTCACCCCTCCACTTT
j_gene: TRBJ2-1; v_gene: TRBV7-8; abundance: NA; d_gene: NA; CDR3aa: CASSWKREFFHNEQFF; CDR3nt: TGTGCCAGCAGCTGGAAGAGGGAATTCTTTCACAATGAGCAGTTCTTC
j_gene: TRBJ1-3; v_gene: TRBV7-2; abundance: NA; d_gene: TRBD1; CDR3aa: CASSRVTGGTGNTIYF; CDR3nt: TGTGCCAGCAGCCGTGTTACAGGGGGAACAGGAAACACCATATATTTT
j_gene: TRBJ2-7; v_gene: TRBV7-6; abundance: NA; d_gene: NA; CDR3aa: CASSLGQVTYEQYF; CDR3nt: TGTGCCAGCAGCTTGGGGCAGGTGACTTACGAGCAGTACTTC
j_gene: TRBJ2-7; v_gene: TRBV28; abundance: NA; d_gene: TRBD1; CDR3aa: CASSLAGTGPLEQYF; CDR3nt: TGTGCCAGCAGTTTAGCCGGGACAGGGCCACTCGAGCAGTACTTC
j_gene: TRBJ1-6; v_gene: TRBV27; abundance: NA; d_gene: TRBD1; CDR3aa: CASSFARDRGRGSPLHF; CDR3nt: TGTGCCAGCAGTTTCGCCCGGGACAGGGGAAGGGGATCACCCCTCCACTTT
j_gene: TRBJ2-3; v_gene: TRBV7-2; abundance: NA; d_gene: TRBD2; CDR3aa: CASSLSGRSTDTQYF; CDR3nt: TGTGCCAGCAGCTTGAGCGGGAGATCCACAGATACGCAGTATTTT
j_gene: TRBJ1-5; v_gene: TRBV19; abundance: NA; d_gene: NA; CDR3aa: CASNRQGRQPQHF; CDR3nt: TGTGCCAGTAACAGGCAGGGCCGGCAGCCCCAGCATTTT
j_gene: TRBJ1-4; v_gene: TRBV28; abundance: once; d_gene: TRBD1; CDR3aa: CASSPGQENEKLFF; CDR3nt: TGTGCCAGCAGTCCGGGACAGGAAAATGAAAAACTGTTTTTT
j_gene: TRBJ2-7; v_gene: TRBV28; abundance: NA; d_gene: NA; CDR3aa: CASSLGREQYF; CDR3nt: TGTGCCAGCAGTCTAGGGAGGGAGCAGTACTTC
j_gene: TRBJ2-1; v_gene: TRBV7-3; abundance: NA; d_gene: NA; CDR3aa: CASSSKTGRRVF; CDR3nt: TGTGCCAGCAGCTCCAAGACAGGACGCAGGGTCTTC
j_gene: TRBJ1-1; v_gene: TRBV5-4; abundance: once; d_gene: NA; CDR3aa: CASSLPGFQNTEAFF; CDR3nt: TGTGCCAGCAGCTTGCCGGGTTTTCAGAACACTGAAGCTTTCTTT
j_gene: TRBJ1-2; v_gene: TRBV24-1; abundance: NA; d_gene: TRBD1; CDR3aa: CATSVGQSYGYTF; CDR3nt: TGTGCCACCAGTGTGGGACAGAGCTATGGCTACACCTTC
j_gene: TRBJ1-2; v_gene: TRBV5-5; abundance: NA; d_gene: NA; CDR3aa: CASSLRDGYTF; CDR3nt: TGTGCCAGCAGCTTGCGGGATGGCTACACCTTC
j_gene: TRBJ2-7; v_gene: TRBV19; abundance: NA; d_gene: NA; CDR3aa: CASRRDPVTYEQYF; CDR3nt: TGTGCCAGTCGACGGGACCCTGTAACCTACGAGCAGTACTTC
j_gene: TRBJ2-7; v_gene: TRBV10-2; abundance: NA; d_gene: TRBD1; CDR3aa: CASSELGTGKNEQYF; CDR3nt: TGCGCCAGCAGTGAGTTAGGGACAGGTAAAAACGAGCAGTACTTC
j_gene: TRBJ2-3; v_gene: TRBV21-1; abundance: NA; d_gene: NA; CDR3aa: CASSQGRGSDTQYF; CDR3nt: TGTGCCAGCAGCCAGGGTAGGGGGTCAGATACGCAGTATTTT
j_gene: TRBJ1-5; v_gene: TRBV28; abundance: NA; d_gene: NA; CDR3aa: CASRGPAYSNQPQHF; CDR3nt: TGTGCCAGCAGGGGTCCGGCCTATAGCAATCAGCCCCAGCATTTT
j_gene: TRBJ1-5; v_gene: TRBV3-1/TRBV3-2; abundance: NA; d_gene: TRBD1; CDR3aa: CASSQGQGDQPQHF; CDR3nt: TGTGCCAGCAGCCAAGGACAGGGCGATCAGCCCCAGCATTTT
j_gene: TRBJ2-1; v_gene: TRBV30; abundance: NA; d_gene: TRBD2; CDR3aa: CAWSVRREDEQFF; CDR3nt: TGTGCCTGGAGTGTAAGGCGGGAGGATGAGCAGTTCTTC
j_gene: TRBJ1-2; v_gene: TRBV29-1; abundance: NA; d_gene: NA; CDR3aa: CSVVQGVNYGYTF; CDR3nt: TGCAGCGTTGTACAGGGAGTGAACTATGGCTACACCTTC
j_gene: TRBJ1-1; v_gene: TRBV4-1; abundance: few; d_gene: NA; CDR3aa: CASSPRGLGTEAFF; CDR3nt: TGCGCCAGCAGCCCTCGGGGTTTAGGAACTGAAGCTTTCTTT
j_gene: TRBJ2-3; v_gene: TRBV5-1; abundance: NA; d_gene: NA; CDR3aa: CASSLVMSSGTDTQYF; CDR3nt: TGCGCCAGCAGCTTGGTAATGTCTAGCGGCACAGATACGCAGTATTTT
j_gene: TRBJ2-2; v_gene: TRBV19; abundance: NA; d_gene: NA; CDR3aa: CASSARTDNTGELFF; CDR3nt: TGTGCCAGTAGCGCGCGGACAGATAACACCGGGGAGCTGTTTTTT
j_gene: TRBJ1-1; v_gene: TRBV29-1; abundance: NA; d_gene: NA; CDR3aa: CSVEDQTGVRAFF; CDR3nt: TGCAGCGTTGAAGATCAAACAGGAGTTCGAGCTTTCTTT
j_gene: TRBJ1-2; v_gene: TRBV18; abundance: NA; d_gene: NA; CDR3aa: CASSPDEGNGYTF; CDR3nt: TGTGCCAGCTCACCAGACGAGGGAAATGGCTACACCTTC
j_gene: TRBJ2-2; v_gene: TRBV7-2; abundance: few; d_gene: NA; CDR3aa: CASGSKLAFTGELFF; CDR3nt: TGTGCCAGCGGATCAAAACTAGCTTTCACCGGGGAGCTGTTTTTT
j_gene: TRBJ1-5; v_gene: TRBV7-2; abundance: NA; d_gene: NA; CDR3aa: CASSPTGTNQPQHF; CDR3nt: TGTGCCAGCAGCCCAACAGGGACCAATCAGCCCCAGCATTTT